Listed below are T cell receptor beta chains from one sample, sequenced in a study of blood T cell repertoires in COVID-19. Sequenced by immunoSEQ multiplex PCR; TCRdb stores in-frame clones only, minus some. The table includes about 320,000 clones, over 75% detected once. Specimen: PBMCs or T cells enriched from blood (not recorded which). The receptors come from a man younger than 40 who had recovered from COVID-19. Each CDR3 is given with its conserved first and last residue. D genes are given only for firm matches. The listing skips clone size in some rows; elsewhere it reads once, few, many or a size class.

TRBJ1-5 | . | TRBV5-1 | . | TGCGCCAGCAGCTTCGACGGGTACAATCAGCCCCAGCATTTT | CASSFDGYNQPQHF
TRBJ1-5 | . | TRBV12-1 | . | TGTGCCAGCAGCTTTGGACAGGGCCAAAGCAATCAGCCCCAGCATTTT | CASSFGQGQSNQPQHF
TRBJ2-7 | . | TRBV10-3 | TRBD2 | TGTGCCATCAGTGAGTCAGCTAGCGGGGGGACCTACGAGCAGTACTTC | CAISESASGGTYEQYF
TRBJ1-4 | . | TRBV11-2 | TRBD1 | TGTGCCAGCAGTCGTGGACAGGGACATAATGAAAAACTGTTTTTT | CASSRGQGHNEKLFF
TRBJ1-1 | . | TRBV3-1/TRBV3-2 | . | TGTGCCAGCAGCCAAGGGGCGCAGGGCGGTGAAGCTTTCTTT | CASSQGAQGGEAFF
TRBJ2-2 | . | TRBV7-8 | . | TGTGCCAGCAGCCCCGGGAATCGCGGGGAGCTGTTTTTT | CASSPGNRGELFF
TRBJ1-1 | . | TRBV13 | . | TGTGCCAGCACGGCGGGGACGAACACTGAAGCTTTCTTT | CASTAGTNTEAFF
TRBJ2-7 | . | TRBV5-8 | . | TGTGCCAGCAGCGACAACGACAGGTTTTCCTACGAGCAGTACTTC | CASSDNDRFSYEQYF
TRBJ1-5 | . | TRBV20-1 | TRBD1 | TGCAGTGCTAGTAGGGGGCATGGCAATCAGCCCCAGCATTTT | CSASRGHGNQPQHF
TRBJ2-1 | . | TRBV11-2 | . | TGTGCCAGCAGCTTAGACCGGGACTTCTACAATGAGCAGTTCTTC | CASSLDRDFYNEQFF
TRBJ2-1 | . | TRBV5-4 | TRBD2 | TGTGCCAGCAGCGGGGGACTAGCGGGGCTCCATGAGCAGTTCTTC | CASSGGLAGLHEQFF
TRBJ1-1 | . | TRBV7-9 | . | TGTGCCAGCAGCTTTGGGGGAGGAGGCACTGAAGCTTTCTTT | CASSFGGGGTEAFF
TRBJ1-5 | . | TRBV5-1 | . | TGCGCCAGCAGCGTCGCCGGGACAATGAATCAGCCCCAGCATTTT | CASSVAGTMNQPQHF
TRBJ1-2 | few | TRBV7-2 | . | TGTGCCAGCAGCTTAGCGCTTGGGGGGGCGTATGGCTACACCTTC | CASSLALGGAYGYTF
TRBJ2-1 | . | TRBV4-1 | . | TGCGCCAGCAGCCAGACTGGCAGCTCCTACAATGAGCAGTTCTTC | CASSQTGSSYNEQFF
TRBJ1-5 | . | TRBV6-5 | TRBD1 | TGTGCCAGCAGACCGACAGGGGCGGGTTATCAGCCCCAGCATTTT | CASRPTGAGYQPQHF
TRBJ2-5 | . | TRBV28 | TRBD1 | TGTGCCAGCAGTTCCCCTGGGACAGGGGTGGCCCAGTACTTC | CASSSPGTGVAQYF
TRBJ1-1 | . | TRBV3-1/TRBV3-2 | . | TGTGCCAGCAGCCAAGATGCGTCCACTGAAGCTTTCTTT | CASSQDASTEAFF
TRBJ1-2 | . | TRBV21-1 | . | TGTGCCAGCAGCATGGACAGGGGGGAAGGCTACACCTTC | CASSMDRGEGYTF
TRBJ2-5 | . | TRBV7-2 | TRBD2 | TGTGCCAGCAGCTTGGGACTAGCGGGCGCCTGGGAGACCCAGTACTTC | CASSLGLAGAWETQYF
TRBJ1-2 | . | TRBV28 | . | TGTGCCAGCAGTTTAAGCATTAACTATGGCTACACCTTC | CASSLSINYGYTF
TRBJ2-1 | . | TRBV15 | TRBD2 | TGTGCCACCAGCAGAGATGTCCAGCGGGGGGACGTGGCCCAGTTCTTC | CATSRDVQRGDVAQFF
TRBJ2-1 | . | TRBV5-4 | TRBD2 | TGTGCCAGCAGCTTGTCTAGGGGACTAGCGAACAATGAGCAGTTCTTC | CASSLSRGLANNEQFF
TRBJ2-2 | . | TRBV2 | TRBD2 | TGTGCCAGCCATAGCGGGGGGGCCGGGGAGCTGTTTTTT | CASHSGGAGELFF